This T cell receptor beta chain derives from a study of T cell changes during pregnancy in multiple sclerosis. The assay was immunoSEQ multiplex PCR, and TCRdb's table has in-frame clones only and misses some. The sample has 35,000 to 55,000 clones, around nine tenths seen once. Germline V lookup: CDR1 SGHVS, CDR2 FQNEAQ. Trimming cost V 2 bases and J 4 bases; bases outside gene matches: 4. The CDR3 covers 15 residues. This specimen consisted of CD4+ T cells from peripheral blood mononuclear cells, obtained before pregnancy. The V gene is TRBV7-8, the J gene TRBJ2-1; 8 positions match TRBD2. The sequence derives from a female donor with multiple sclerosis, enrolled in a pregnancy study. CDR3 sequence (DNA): TGTGCCAGCAGCTTAAGCGGGAGTCAGTACAATGAGCAGTTCTTC. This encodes CASSLSGSQYNEQFF.